The subject of this entry is one T cell receptor (beta chain). Its antigen is not yet known. No base-level quality is on record; no much larger clone is a single base apart. TCRbeta CDR3 regions were amplified from genomic DNA using the immunoSEQ Assay, a bias-controlled multiplex PCR. Regarding the original processing steps: The number of nucleated cells in each sample was estimated from the amplification of reference gene primers within the assay. To quantify the absolute abundance of each unique TCRbeta CDR3 rearrangement, sequence reads were collapsed and filtered. For each sample, productive Simpson clonality was calculated as the square root of Simpson's diversity index over productive rearrangements. The source is immuneACCESS, and TCRdb retained only in-frame sequences with V and J called. Part of the clones is not carried over; for the studies checked, unresolved V genes explain less than half of this, and the remainder is unexplained. V, J and clone size reflect that table, while D and trimming were determined from the DNA. The sample has roughly 250,000 clones on record, 85% to 90% of them singletons. 3.7% of the sample goes to the ten largest clones.

The data belong to a study of blood T cell repertoires in COVID-19 (dated by TCRdb to about 2020). General notes on the study: The collaborator samples originated in the United States, Italy and Spain and spanned the acute and convalescent phases of COVID-19. The prospective study material was composed of cDNA or gDNA derived from T cells, B-cell-depleted T cells, or PBMCs. The dataset comprised deeply sampled blood TCRbeta repertoires from subjects exposed to, actively infected with, or recovered from COVID-19. The repertoires were made available in a free public database intended to serve as a resource for research on the immune response to SARS-CoV-2. The samples were drawn from two sources: the first 160 participants of the ongoing ImmuneRACE study, and about 1,300 subjects contributed by 6 global collaborators. Sample metadata almost always included a de-identified subject ID, COVID-19 status, age in years and sex. Where HLA class I and class II types were available, the types were taken from metadata supplied by the sample provider, not from assay-based typing. Beyond this particular receptor, the publication reports: Clinical and demographic metadata were provided uncurated, with the amount varying by source and participant.

The CDR3 holds 15 amino acids from the cysteine to the phenylalanine. Just the 45-base CDR3 DNA is kept, in frame starting at base 1. From a lookup of the germline V gene, CDR1 and CDR2 are SGHAT and FQNNGV. V and J are truncated by 1 base and 10 bases respectively, leaving an intervening sequence of 16 bases. Collaborating institutions collected whole blood in K2EDTA tubes following their own protocols. For TCRbeta analysis, collaborators shipped samples in one of three forms: frozen whole blood, isolated PBMCs, or DNA extracted from either of those sample types. Source material: peripheral blood. This TCR came from a woman between 40 and 55 years old with acute or convalescent COVID-19. Recombination linked TRBV11-2 to TRBJ1-4; 6 matching bases give a weak D call of TRBD1. The CDR3 loop reads CASSLVQGNIGKLFF. The DNA is TGTGCCAGCAGCTTAGTTCAGGGGAATATAGGAAAACTGTTTTTT.